These 2 T cell receptor beta chains were sequenced from one sample in a study of blood T cell repertoires in COVID-19. Generated by immunoSEQ multiplex PCR, the TCRdb table keeps only in-frame clones and is missing some. The data contain a few hundred thousand clones, 85% of them singletons. Sequenced input: peripheral blood. The origin of the receptors is a young woman with acute or convalescent COVID-19.

V is TRBV28 and J is TRBJ2-2, with D tentatively TRBD2 (5 bases). The CDR3 is made up of 12 amino acids. CDR1 and CDR2 from the germline V gene are MDHEN and SYDVKM. V was cut by 11 bases and J by 3 bases, with 10 bases left in between. The CDR3 region has the DNA TGTGCCGGAGGAGCTCACACCGGGGAGCTGTTTTTT. The encoded protein is CAGGAHTGELFF.

This chain uses TRBV24-1 with TRBJ2-1; TRBD2 aligns across 7 bases. CDR3 length equals 17 residues. Germline CDR1 is KGHDR and CDR2 is SFDVKD. V shed 3 bases and J 6 bases; nucleotides not matched to a gene: 13. CDR3 protein: CATSDAMGRERTNEQFF. In nucleotides, the CDR3 is TGTGCCACCAGTGATGCGATGGGGAGGGAGAGGACCAATGAGCAGTTCTTC.